One and the same sample provided the 21 T cell receptor beta chains below, sequenced in a study of blood T cell repertoires in COVID-19. Measured with immunoSEQ multiplex PCR; TCRdb has only the in-frame clones, and not every one. The sample includes some 150,000 clones, roughly 87% seen only once; the top ten take around 1.3%. Sequenced input: PBMCs or T cells enriched from blood (not recorded which). The origin of the receptors is a human donor with acute COVID-19. The donor label of this sample is uncertain.

V gene TRBV18 combines with J gene TRBJ1-1; unclear D gene. Trimming pared 2 bases from V and 7 bases from J, leaving 11 bases between. This CDR3 has 13 residues. The V gene's germline CDR1 is KGHSH and CDR2 LQKENI. The CDR3, as DNA: TGTGCCAGCTCACCAAATCAACAGAATGAAGCTTTCTTT. This gives the protein CASSPNQQNEAFF.

CDR3 DNA: TGTGCCAGCAGCTGGGGAGAGACCTACGAGCAGTACTTC. Residues: CASSWGETYEQYF. V is TRBV5-6 and J is TRBJ2-7, with D possibly TRBD2 on 5 matching bases. V lost 3 bases, J lost 2 bases, and 9 bases lay in between. The germline gives CDR1 SGHDT, CDR2 YYEEEE. The CDR3 is made up of 13 amino acids. The full variable domain, completed using reference TRBV5-6 and TRBJ2-7, is DAGVTQSPTHLIKTRGQQVTLRCSPKSGHDTVSWYQQALGQGPQFIFQYYEEEERQRGNFPDRFSGHQFPNYSSELNVNALLLGDSALYLCASSWGETYEQYFGPGTRLTVT.

Only one count was recorded for this clone. The V and J genes are TRBV4-1 and TRBJ2-7; TRBD1 matches at 7 bases. Germline-derived CDR1 and CDR2 are MGHRA and YSYEKL. V lost 9 bases and J lost 0; bases outside the gene matches: 14. This CDR3 comprises 16 residues. CDR3 sequence reads: CASQPGGGQPSYEQYF. The CDR3 DNA reads as TGCGCCAGTCAGCCAGGGGGTGGACAGCCCTCCTACGAGCAGTACTTC.

The chain combines TRBV7-9 with TRBJ1-5, with TRBD1 matching over 7 bases. J was trimmed by 4 bases and V by 7 bases; bases with no gene match: 4. Germline-derived CDR1 and CDR2 are SEHNR and FQNEAQ (reference sequence). The CDR3 loop spans 13 amino acids. The CDR3 nucleotides are TGTGCCAGCAACAGGGGCCCTAATCAGCCCCAGCATTTT. Translating it yields CASNRGPNQPQHF. Full variable domain (missing parts from reference TRBV7-9 and TRBJ1-5): DTGVSQNPRHKITKRGQNVTFRCDPISEHNRLYWYRQTLGQGPEFLTYFQNEAQLEKSRLLSDRFSAERPKGSFSTLEIQRTEQGDSAMYLCASNRGPNQPQHFGDGTRLSIL.

This clone has a handful of counts. The chain combines TRBV27 with TRBJ1-2; 7 bases agree with TRBD1. The CDR3 is 16 residues long. The V and J ends lost 4 bases and 7 bases, in that order; junction bases with no gene match: 15. CDR1 is MNHEY and CDR2 is SMNVEV in the germline V gene (reference sequence). CDR3 DNA: TGTGCCAGCAGTTCTGAAGGGACAGACACTCCGGGTGGCTACACCTTC. Its translation: CASSSEGTDTPGGYTF.

Only a few counts were recorded for this clone. The chain links TRBV5-1 to TRBJ1-2; 9 bases align to TRBD1. Germline CDR1 is SGHRS and CDR2 is YFSETQ. The CDR3 sequence is 14 residues long. V shed 4 bases, J shed 13 bases, and the junction held 14 bases outside the gene matches. The CDR3 DNA follows: TGCGCCAGCAGCGCCCGGCCCGGGACAGGGAATCTCACCTTC. Protein: CASSARPGTGNLTF.

This chain connects TRBV5-1 to TRBJ1-1, with 9 bases that match TRBD1. Trimming cost V 4 bases and J 4 bases; bases outside gene matches: 8. Germline CDR1 is SGHRS and CDR2 is YFSETQ. This CDR3 comprises 15 residues. The CDR3 sequence: CASSPRTGESTEAFF. Here the CDR3 DNA reads TGCGCCAGCAGCCCACGGACAGGGGAGAGCACTGAAGCTTTCTTT.

This chain uses TRBV5-1 with TRBJ1-1; D possibly corresponds to TRBD1 (6 bases). Between the trimmed V and J ends, which lost 0 bases and 0 bases, there was a span of 18 bases. This CDR3 region has 18 residues. In germline, CDR1 is SGHRS, CDR2 YFSETQ. The CDR3 DNA follows: TGCGCCAGCAGCTTGGCCCATCGGCCCGGACAGATGAACACTGAAGCTTTCTTT. It yields the protein CASSLAHRPGQMNTEAFF.

The chain uses TRBV15 and TRBJ2-6, with a possible D match to TRBD1 (5 bases). The CDR3 runs to 15 residues. Trimming removed 7 bases from V and 3 bases from J, with 13 bases in between. CDR1 is LNHNV and CDR2 is YYDKDF in the germline V gene (reference sequence). The CDR3 nucleotides read TGTGCCACCAAGAGGCAGGGTGGTGGGGCCAACGTCCTGACTTTC. Protein: CATKRQGGGANVLTF.

This clone showed up just once. Additional DNA sequences in this sample encode the identical CDR3. This chain joins TRBV5-5 and TRBJ1-1, with D tentatively TRBD1 (5 bases). The CDR3 runs to 13 residues. Germline V gives CDR1 SGHKS, CDR2 YYEKEE (reference sequence). V was pared by 4 bases and J by 1 base, with 8 bases between. This CDR3 reads CASSLQENTEAFF. For the CDR3, the DNA is TGTGCCAGCAGCCTACAGGAGAACACTGAAGCTTTCTTT.

The chain is built from TRBV4-2 and TRBJ2-5; TRBD2 matches 11 bases. V trimming: 0 bases; J trimming: 0 bases; junction bases outside the gene matches: 0. The CDR3 spans 16 residues. From germline, CDR1 is LGHNA and CDR2 YNFKEQ. The CDR3 sequence is CASSQELAGDQETQYF. CDR3 DNA: TGTGCCAGCAGCCAAGAACTAGCGGGGGACCAAGAGACCCAGTACTTC.

The chain links TRBV19 to TRBJ2-1; D unclear. Germline V CDR1 and CDR2: LNHDA, SQIVND (reference sequence). This CDR3 contains 15 residues. The ends were cut back, 2 bases at V and 1 base at J, with 9 bases in the middle. The CDR3 DNA is TGTGCCAGTAGTATATCATGGAGATCCTACAATGAGCAGTTCTTC. Its translation is CASSISWRSYNEQFF.

The chain carries TRBV19 and TRBJ1-1; D is perhaps TRBD1 (6 bases). V lost 8 bases and J 2 bases, leaving 18 bases between the germline ends. The CDR3 is 15 residues long. CDR1 and CDR2 from the germline V gene are LNHDA and SQIVND (reference sequence). This CDR3 reads CASGRGMDSNTEAFF. As DNA, the CDR3 is TGTGCCAGTGGGAGGGGGATGGATAGCAACACTGAAGCTTTCTTT.

The chain carries TRBV5-1 and TRBJ2-3; 10 nucleotides match TRBD2. V dropped 2 bases and J dropped 6; count of bases not matched to a gene: 6. This CDR3 is built from 15 residues. CDR1 and CDR2 from the germline V gene are SGHRS and YFSETQ. The CDR3 DNA is TGCGCCAGCAGCTTCGGTCTAGCGGGGGCGGATACGCAGTATTTT. Translating it yields CASSFGLAGADTQYF.

This chain connects TRBV27 to TRBJ2-4; D is possibly TRBD2 (5 bases). Germline V CDR1 and CDR2: MNHEY, SMNVEV (reference sequence). CDR3 length: 12 amino acids. Trimming left V 6 bases short and J 9 bases short, with 12 bases between. CDR3 sequence reads: CASRGFRGIQYF. CDR3 nucleotides: TGTGCCAGCAGGGGGTTCCGGGGCATTCAGTACTTC.

The chain joins TRBV7-2 to TRBJ2-7; D possibly corresponds to TRBD1 (6 bases). The CDR3 sequence is 15 residues long. Trimming removed 5 bases at V and 0 bases at J, with 14 bases between. CDR1 is SGHTA and CDR2 is FQGNSA in the germline V gene. The CDR3 DNA reads as TGTGCCAGCAGCGGAACAGGGTATCCCTCCTACGAGCAGTACTTC. This gives the protein CASSGTGYPSYEQYF. Supplemented by reference TRBV7-2 and TRBJ2-7, the full variable domain reads GAGVSQSPSNKVTEKGKDVELRCDPISGHTALYWYRQSLGQGLEFLIYFQGNSAPDKSGLPSDRFSAERTGGSVSTLTIQRTQQEDSAVYLCASSGTGYPSYEQYFGPGTRLTVT.

The genes are TRBV5-1 and TRBJ2-3; perhaps TRBD1 as D (5 bases). Trimming pared 0 bases from V and 2 bases from J, leaving 13 bases between. Germline V lookup: CDR1 SGHRS, CDR2 YFSETQ. This CDR3 spans 16 amino acids. The CDR3 spells CASSLAGRELTDTQYF. DNA of the CDR3: TGCGCCAGCAGCTTGGCAGGGCGCGAACTCACAGATACGCAGTATTTT. Drawing the rest from reference TRBV5-1 and TRBJ2-3, the complete variable domain is KAGVTQTPRYLIKTRGQQVTLSCSPISGHRSVSWYQQTPGQGLQFLFEYFSETQRNKGNFPGRFSGRQFSNSRSEMNVSTLELGDSALYLCASSLAGRELTDTQYFGPGTRLTVL.

The V and J genes are TRBV7-2 and TRBJ2-7; no definite D call. The germline V and J ends were trimmed by 4 bases and 2 bases, with 9 bases remaining between them. This CDR3 is 13 amino acids long. Germline V gives CDR1 SGHTA, CDR2 FQGNSA. The CDR3: CASSSYIAYEQYF. The CDR3 region has the DNA TGTGCCAGCAGCTCGTACATTGCCTACGAGCAGTACTTC.

The chain has TRBV3-1 (or the pseudogene TRBV3-2) and TRBJ1-2, with 9 bases fitting TRBD1. Trimming took 4 bases from V and 5 from J; bases not matched to a gene: 8. Germline CDR1 and CDR2: LGHDT and YNNKEL (reference sequence). The CDR3 contains 15 residues. The CDR3 sequence is CASSLGQGRSYGYTF. The CDR3 coding sequence is TGTGCCAGCAGCCTGGGACAGGGCCGATCTTATGGCTACACCTTC.

This sequence joins TRBV12-3 or TRBV12-4 and TRBJ1-2, with TRBD1 matching 7 bases. Unmatched junction bases numbered 6, after V lost 3 bases and J lost 8 bases. CDR3 length: 13 residues. CDR3 loop: CASSFGQGDGYTF. In nucleotides, the CDR3 is TGTGCCAGCAGTTTCGGGCAGGGGGACGGCTACACCTTC.

V and J are TRBV2 and TRBJ1-5; D gene unclear. The germline V gene has CDR1 SNHLY and CDR2 FYNNEI. The CDR3 contains 12 residues. V lost 5 bases, J lost 4 bases, and 6 bases lay in between. The CDR3 here is CASSLGNQPQHF. Written as DNA, the CDR3 is TGTGCCAGCAGTCTCGGGAATCAGCCCCAGCATTTT.